These T cell receptor beta chains were read from a single sample in a study of blood T cell repertoires in COVID-19. TCRdb keeps only in-frame clones here, not all; method: immunoSEQ multiplex PCR. Among 450,000 or so clones listed, 70% to 90% were seen once. The sequenced sample was peripheral blood. Every receptor here comes from a young man with COVID-19, enrolled during active disease. Each CDR3 is given with its conserved first and last residue. The D gene is left open where the match is weak. A row's size may be missing; if present it is once, few, many or a size class.

j_call clone_size v_call d_call cdr3_aa cdr3_nt
TRBJ1-4 NA TRBV6-5 NA CASGKTGNEKLFF TGTGCCAGCGGGAAGACGGGAAATGAAAAACTGTTTTTT
TRBJ2-7 NA TRBV7-9 TRBD1 CASSTSGQSDEQYF TGTGCCAGCAGCACCTCGGGACAGAGCGACGAGCAGTACTTC
TRBJ2-5 NA TRBV11-3 TRBD2 CASSSGTSGRVLETQYF TGTGCCAGCAGCTCCGGGACTAGCGGGAGGGTCCTCGAGACCCAGTACTTC
TRBJ2-7 NA TRBV6-5 NA CASSRTDYQQYF TGTGCCAGCAGCCGCACAGACTATCAGCAGTACTTC
TRBJ2-7 few TRBV7-3 NA CASSLSSYEQYF TGTGCCAGCAGCCTCAGCTCCTACGAGCAGTACTTC
TRBJ2-7 NA TRBV3-1/TRBV3-2 TRBD1 CASSSYDRDEQYF TGTGCCAGCAGCTCCTATGACAGGGACGAGCAGTACTTC
TRBJ1-5 NA TRBV2 TRBD1 CASGVRQGNNQPQHF TGTGCCAGCGGAGTTCGACAGGGGAACAATCAGCCCCAGCATTTT
TRBJ1-5 NA TRBV4-2 NA CASSQEWTASQPQHF TGTGCCAGCAGCCAAGAATGGACAGCCAGTCAGCCCCAGCATTTT
TRBJ2-1 once TRBV28 TRBD2 CASSLFISGSGGEQFF TGTGCCAGCAGTTTATTCATCAGCGGGAGCGGAGGTGAGCAGTTCTTC
TRBJ2-1 NA TRBV4-2 TRBD2 CASSQGTSGGNEQFF TGTGCCAGCAGCCAAGGGACTAGCGGGGGTAATGAGCAGTTCTTC
TRBJ1-1 NA TRBV29-1 NA CSVTGFATEAFF TGCAGCGTGACGGGGTTTGCCACTGAAGCTTTCTTT
TRBJ2-2 NA TRBV12-3/TRBV12-4 NA CASSFLRTGELFF TGTGCCAGCAGTTTTCTTCGGACCGGGGAGCTGTTTTTT
TRBJ2-7 NA TRBV24-1 NA CATSGDSYEQYF TGTGCCACCAGTGGCGACTCCTACGAGCAGTACTTC
TRBJ2-2 NA TRBV27 NA CASSRGVTGELFF TGTGCCAGCAGTCGCGGAGTTACTGGGGAGCTGTTTTTT
TRBJ2-3 once TRBV3-1/TRBV3-2 NA CASSQSLRGSYEDTQYF TGTGCCAGCAGCCAGAGCCTTAGGGGATCCTATGAAGATACGCAGTATTTT
TRBJ2-3 NA TRBV2 TRBD1 CASTYIGEGQTQYF TGTGCCAGCACATATATTGGTGAGGGACAGACGCAGTATTTT
TRBJ2-5 NA TRBV2 NA CAVDFARGRETQYF TGTGCCGTCGACTTTGCGCGAGGGCGGGAGACCCAGTACTTC
TRBJ2-6 NA TRBV11-2 NA CASSPHSGANVLTF TGTGCCAGCAGCCCCCACTCTGGGGCCAACGTCCTGACTTTC
TRBJ1-2 NA TRBV6-5 NA CASTIGRGSPYGYTF TGTGCCAGCACCATAGGTAGGGGATCCCCCTATGGCTACACCTTC
TRBJ2-1 NA TRBV3-1/TRBV3-2 TRBD2 CASSRRGGTSGFGEQFF TGTGCCAGCAGCCGTCGGGGGGGGACTAGCGGATTCGGTGAGCAGTTCTTC
TRBJ2-3 NA TRBV19 TRBD2 CASSILAGGQDTQYF TGTGCCAGTAGTATCCTAGCGGGGGGTCAAGATACGCAGTATTTT
TRBJ2-3 NA TRBV25-1 TRBD2 CASSLAGTSTGDTQYF TGTGCCAGCAGCCTTGCCGGGACTAGCACGGGAGATACGCAGTATTTT
TRBJ2-1 NA TRBV29-1 TRBD2 CRARTRDNEQFF TGCAGGGCCCGGACTAGGGACAATGAGCAGTTCTTC
TRBJ2-7 NA TRBV24-1 NA CATSDWTGLEQYF TGTGCCACCAGTGATTGGACTGGCCTCGAGCAGTACTTC
TRBJ2-7 NA TRBV9 TRBD2 CASSPSGTHSYEQYF TGTGCCAGCAGCCCTAGCGGGACTCACTCCTACGAGCAGTACTTC
TRBJ1-1 NA TRBV5-4 TRBD1 CASSWGTANTEAFF TGTGCCAGCAGCTGGGGGACAGCGAACACTGAAGCTTTCTTT
TRBJ1-3 NA TRBV11-3 NA CASSLDSRIGNTIYF TGTGCCAGCAGCTTAGATTCGCGGATTGGAAACACCATATATTTT
TRBJ1-6 NA TRBV7-2 TRBD1 CASSSQDRGLSPLHF TGTGCCAGCAGCTCACAGGACAGGGGACTTTCACCCCTCCACTTT
TRBJ1-3 NA TRBV5-1 NA CASSISAGNTIYF TGCGCCAGCAGCATTTCGGCTGGAAACACCATATATTTT
TRBJ2-5 NA TRBV5-4 TRBD2 CASSLGSGRGQETQYF TGTGCCAGCAGCTTGGGGAGCGGGAGAGGTCAAGAGACCCAGTACTTC
TRBJ2-2 many TRBV6-5 TRBD1 CASSSTGTGELFF TGTGCCAGCAGCTCGACAGGGACCGGGGAGCTGTTTTTT
TRBJ1-2 NA TRBV5-4 NA CASSLTQGHDYGYTF TGTGCCAGCAGCTTGACCCAGGGGCACGACTATGGCTACACCTTC
TRBJ2-2 few TRBV5-1 NA CASRLEIGELFF TGCGCCAGCAGGCTGGAGATCGGGGAGCTGTTTTTT
TRBJ2-2 NA TRBV18 NA CASSPRGRNTGELFF TGTGCCAGCTCACCACGGGGGCGCAACACCGGGGAGCTGTTTTTT
TRBJ2-5 NA TRBV11-2 TRBD2 CASSSFSGGGETQYF TGTGCCAGCAGCTCCTTCTCAGGCGGGGGGGAGACCCAGTACTTC
TRBJ1-1 NA TRBV12-3/TRBV12-4 NA CASSFHGNTEAFF TGTGCCAGCAGTTTCCACGGGAACACTGAAGCTTTCTTT
TRBJ2-2 NA TRBV2 TRBD2 CASRSGGHETGELFF TGTGCCAGCAGGAGCGGGGGCCACGAGACCGGGGAGCTGTTTTTT
TRBJ2-5 NA TRBV19 TRBD2 CASSIKGLAVETQYF TGTGCCAGTAGTATTAAGGGACTAGCGGTAGAGACCCAGTACTTC
TRBJ2-1 few TRBV7-9 NA CASSPRIGYNEQFF TGTGCCAGCAGCCCAAGAATCGGGTACAATGAGCAGTTCTTC
TRBJ1-1 NA TRBV25-1 NA CASRVGGETEAFF TGTGCCAGCAGGGTCGGGGGGGAAACTGAAGCTTTCTTT
TRBJ2-7 NA TRBV6-5 TRBD2 CASSYHGTSADYEQYF TGTGCCAGCAGTTACCATGGGACTAGCGCGGACTACGAGCAGTACTTC
TRBJ2-1 NA TRBV19 TRBD2 CASSILAGGIDEQFF TGTGCCAGTAGTATTTTAGCGGGAGGGATCGATGAGCAGTTCTTC
TRBJ1-1 NA TRBV7-3 NA CASSLLGVNTEAFF TGTGCCAGCAGCTTACTAGGTGTGAACACTGAAGCTTTCTTT
TRBJ2-5 NA TRBV3-1/TRBV3-2 NA CASRDSVQETQYF TGTGCCAGCAGAGACTCAGTCCAAGAGACCCAGTACTTC
TRBJ2-3 NA TRBV7-2 TRBD2 CASSPNPSGETDTQYF TGTGCCAGCAGCCCGAACCCTAGCGGGGAAACAGATACGCAGTATTTT
TRBJ2-7 NA TRBV2 TRBD1 CASRLPGTGGPYEQYF TGTGCCAGTAGACTACCGGGGACAGGGGGCCCCTACGAGCAGTACTTC